This T cell receptor (beta chain) was sequenced in a study of blood T cell repertoires in COVID-19 (dated by TCRdb to 2018 to 2020). With respect to the entire study: Samples from collaborators originated in the United States, Italy and Spain and spanned both the acute and convalescent phases of COVID-19. The material from the prospective study consisted of cDNA or gDNA derived from T cells, B-cell-depleted T cells, or PBMCs. The dataset comprised deeply sampled blood TCRbeta repertoires from subjects exposed to, actively infected with, or recovered from COVID-19. A freely available public database, intended as a resource for researchers studying the immune response to SARS-CoV-2, is where the repertoires were released. The samples were drawn from two sources: the first 160 participants of the ongoing ImmuneRACE study, and approximately 1,300 subjects contributed by 6 global collaborators. A de-identified subject ID, COVID-19 status, age in years and sex were almost always included in the sample metadata. Where available, HLA class I and class II types were taken from metadata supplied by the sample provider and were not determined by assay-based typing. Study-wide findings and limitations: How much clinical and demographic metadata was included differed by source and by participant, and the metadata was provided uncurated.

Whole blood was collected in K2EDTA tubes by collaborating institutions according to the institutions' own protocols. For TCRbeta analysis, collaborators shipped samples in one of three forms: frozen whole blood, isolated PBMCs, or DNA extracted from either of those sample types. TCRbeta CDR3 regions were amplified from genomic DNA using the immunoSEQ Assay, a bias-controlled multiplex PCR. The study's own analysis went as follows. The number of nucleated cells in each sample was estimated by amplification of reference gene primers within the assay. To quantify the absolute abundance of each unique TCRbeta CDR3 rearrangement, sequence reads were collapsed and filtered. For each sample, productive Simpson clonality was calculated as the square root of Simpson's diversity index across productive rearrangements. TCRdb provides this immuneACCESS table in a form limited to in-frame rearrangements. Some clones are lacking; in checked studies, under half of them reflect an unresolved V gene, and why the rest are absent is not known. From that table come the V and J calls and clone size; the DNA was used to work out D and trimming. For this sample there are fewer than 75,000 clones; around 87% appear just once. The ten largest make up about 7.2% of the sample.

Notes on this clone: No cognate antigen has been identified for it. The sample holds no much larger clone one base away, and base qualities are not on file.

From its cysteine to its phenylalanine, the CDR3 spans 14 amino acids. The kept DNA is CDR3 alone, 42 bases in frame from the first base. Trimming takes 6 bases off V and 1 base off J; junction bases not matched to a gene: 4. According to the germline V gene (reference sequence), CDR1 reads MNHEY and CDR2 reads SMNVEV. The receptor was isolated from a man between 60 and 75 years old with active or convalescent COVID-19. This chain is built from TRBV27 and TRBJ1-2, with 8 central nucleotides matching TRBD1. The source material was peripheral blood. Here is the DNA: TGTGCCAGCAGGGTGACAGGGGATAACTATGGCTACACCTTC. Its protein reads: CASRVTGDNYGYTF.